This paragraph reports one T cell receptor (beta chain). No antigen is known for it. No much larger clone exists at a distance of one base, and base qualities are not known. The immunoSEQ Assay, a bias-controlled multiplex PCR, was used to amplify TCRbeta CDR3 regions from genomic DNA. Concerning the study's data processing: The number of nucleated cells in each sample was estimated from the amplification of reference gene primers within the assay. Sequence reads were collapsed and filtered to measure the absolute abundance of every unique TCRbeta CDR3 rearrangement. For each sample, productive Simpson clonality was calculated as the square root of Simpson's diversity index over productive rearrangements. Entries here come from immuneACCESS through TCRdb and include only in-frame sequences with V and J called. Some clones fail to appear in such tables; in the studies checked, an unresolved V gene covers under half of the shortfall, and the cause of the remainder is unknown. V, J and clone size are those of that table, while D and trimming were read from the DNA. Within this sample are roughly 250,000 clones, with 80% to 90% of them counted one time only. 1.5% to 2% of the sample goes to the ten largest clones.

Participants in the prospective study were aged about 18 to 89 years, lived in about two dozen United States geographic areas, and enrolled through a virtual design. In the prospective study, cohorts were assigned on the basis of participant-reported clinical history obtained from a screening survey and a study questionnaire. ImmuneRACE Cohort 3 recovered participants were defined by two consecutive negative NP/OP PCR tests, healthcare professional clearance, or symptom resolution. Each participant in the prospective study had whole blood, serum and a nasopharyngeal or oropharyngeal swab collected by mobile phlebotomists. Participants in the prospective study had the option to provide additional blood draws and questionnaires over a roughly 2-month period. Blood samples from the prospective study were shipped frozen or at room temperature prior to DNA extraction. This record belongs to a study of blood T cell repertoires in COVID-19 (dated by TCRdb to 2018 to 2021). About the investigation overall: The collaborator samples originated in the United States, Italy and Spain and spanned the acute and convalescent phases of COVID-19. Where HLA class I and class II types were available, the types were taken from metadata supplied by the sample provider, not from assay-based typing. The repertoires were released in a freely available public database intended as a resource for research on the immune response to SARS-CoV-2. The prospective study material was composed of cDNA or gDNA derived from T cells, B-cell-depleted T cells, or PBMCs. The samples were drawn from the first 160 participants of the ongoing ImmuneRACE study and from some 1,300 subjects provided by 6 global collaborators. Subjects who had been exposed to COVID-19, were actively infected with it, or had recovered from it provided the deeply sampled blood TCRbeta repertoires that made up the dataset. A de-identified subject ID, COVID-19 status, age in years and sex were almost always included in the sample metadata. Study-level results and caveats: How much clinical and demographic metadata was included differed by source and by participant, and the metadata was provided uncurated.

Cut back by 4 bases and 8 bases, the V and J ends lie 15 bases apart. Counted from cysteine to phenylalanine, this CDR3 has 14 amino acids. Just the 42-base CDR3 DNA is kept, in frame starting at base 1. The germline V gene (reference sequence) sets CDR1 to SGHKS and CDR2 to YYEKEE. What was sequenced was PBMCs or T cells enriched from blood (not recorded which). This TCR was recovered from a woman aged 50 to 65 who had recovered from COVID-19. The chain is encoded by TRBV5-5 joined to TRBJ1-4; the D gene is perhaps TRBD1, from 6 matching bases. For the CDR3, the sequence is CASSKQGPREKLFF. The DNA sequence is TGTGCCAGCAGCAAACAGGGTCCCAGGGAAAAACTGTTTTTT.